A single sample gave rise to the 14 T cell receptor beta chains below, sequenced in a study of preoperative IRX-2 immunotherapy in early breast cancer. Treatment reported: preoperative locoregional IRX-2 cytokine immunotherapy. Sequencing was performed with immunoSEQ multiplex PCR; in TCRdb, only in-frame clones are kept and a portion is missing. The sample shows 30,000 to 45,000 clones, roughly four fifths of them seen only once. This material consisted of lymph node tissue, taken after IRX-2 immunotherapy. These receptors were taken from a human donor with breast cancer.

The chain links TRBV7-1 to TRBJ2-1, with TRBD2 as a possible D gene (7 bases). TRBV7-1 is known as an ORF, though its function is uncertain. V dropped 4 bases and J dropped 6 bases, with 19 bases sitting between them. This CDR3 region has 16 residues. The CDR3 loop reads CASSLSGRGGGNEQFF. The CDR3 region has the DNA TGTGCCAGCAGCTTATCTGGCAGGGGAGGGGGCAATGAGCAGTTCTTC.

The gene calls are TRBV15 and TRBJ1-2; TRBD1 matches 9 bases. The V segment lost 1 base and the J segment 3 bases; nucleotides outside the gene matches: 18. Per the germline V gene, CDR1 is LNHNV and CDR2 is YYDKDF (reference sequence). The CDR3 extends over 20 amino acids. CDR3 residues: CATSRAGLGTGNMMYYGYTF. For the CDR3, the DNA is TGTGCCACCAGCAGAGCTGGGCTCGGGACAGGGAATATGATGTACTATGGCTACACCTTC.

The chain couples TRBV11-3 to TRBJ1-6; 9 nucleotides match TRBD1. Germline V gene lookup returns CDR1 SGHNT and CDR2 YENEEA. V trimming: 1 base; J trimming: 7 bases; junction bases outside the gene matches: 14. The CDR3 runs to 19 residues. CDR3 residues: CASSLVGTGPPLRNSPLHF. CDR3 bases: TGTGCCAGCAGCTTAGTGGGGACAGGGCCACCTCTGCGGAATTCACCCCTCCACTTT.

The chain links TRBV15 to TRBJ1-5; D ambiguous. In germline, CDR1 is LNHNV, CDR2 YYDKDF (reference sequence). The V end was cut by 3 bases, the J end by 2 bases, with 17 bases between. This CDR3 comprises 17 residues. CDR3 sequence: CATSRREGVRGNQPQHF. The CDR3 DNA is TGTGCCACCAGCAGGAGGGAGGGCGTGAGGGGCAATCAGCCCCAGCATTTT. Combining the CDR3 with reference TRBV15 and TRBJ1-5 gives the whole variable domain DAMVIQNPRYQVTQFGKPVTLSCSQTLNHNVMYWYQQKSSQAPKLLFHYYDKDFNNEADTPDNFQSRRPNTSFCFLDIRSPGLGDTAMYLCATSRREGVRGNQPQHFGDGTRLSIL.

J is TRBJ1-5 and V is TRBV1; the table's D call of TRBD1 was not tested on the DNA. TRBV1 is annotated as a pseudogene. CDR3 length: 14 residues. The CDR3 coding sequence is TGCGCCAGCAGCCAAGACAGTAGCAATCAGCCCCAGCATTTT. Its protein is CASSQDSSNQPQHF.

J is TRBJ2-5 and V is TRBV5-1, with 9 nucleotides matching TRBD2. Germline V gene data show CDR1 as SGHRS and CDR2 as YFSETQ. Trimming removed 0 bases from V and 1 base from J; junction bases left unmatched: 4. This CDR3 has 16 residues. The CDR3 here is CASSLASSGAQETQYF. CDR3 coding DNA: TGCGCCAGCAGCTTGGCGTCTAGCGGGGCCCAAGAGACCCAGTACTTC.

This clone was observed a handful of times. The chain is built from TRBV28 and TRBJ1-1; D call uncertain. CDR3 size: 12 residues. V was shortened by 3 bases and J by 2 bases, with 4 bases between the two germline ends. Germline CDR1 and CDR2: MDHEN and SYDVKM. In DNA, the CDR3 is TGTGCCAGCAGTTTCTATAACACTGAAGCTTTCTTT. Its translation is CASSFYNTEAFF.

This clone appeared a single time. V is TRBV4-1 and J is TRBJ2-4, with D perhaps TRBD2 (6 bases). Per germline, CDR1 MGHRA and CDR2 YSYEKL. The CDR3 is 17 amino acids. Trimming removed 0 bases at V and 2 bases at J, with 14 bases between. In nucleotides, the CDR3 is TGCGCCAGCAGCCAAGATCGGACGGGGGTATCCAAAAACATTCAGTACTTC. Its protein product is CASSQDRTGVSKNIQYF.

V is TRBV30 and J is TRBJ2-1, with 10 bases lining up with TRBD2. CDR1 and CDR2 from the germline V gene are GTSNPN and SVGIG (reference sequence). V was clipped by 1 base and J by 8 bases; unmatched bases: 8. The CDR3 has 15 residues. CDR3 nucleotide sequence: TGTGCCTGGAGTGCAGGGCTAGCGGGGGCGGATGAGCAGTTCTTC. Translating gives CAWSAGLAGADEQFF.

The DNA of the CDR3 is TGTGCCAGCAGTTACACCCCACTAGCGGGGAGGACCGGGGAGCTGTTTTTT. Protein sequence: CASSYTPLAGRTGELFF. The chain has TRBV6-8 and TRBJ2-2; 10 nucleotides line up with TRBD2. Trimming cost V 2 bases and J 5 bases; bases outside gene matches: 8. The CDR3 has 17 amino acids. The germline V gene has CDR1 MNHGY and CDR2 SAAAGT.

This clone was seen more than once but under ten times. This chain uses TRBV7-6 with TRBJ2-1; 11 bases match TRBD1. CDR1 SGHVS and CDR2 FNYEAQ come from the germline V gene. The CDR3 spans 16 residues. Unmatched junction bases numbered 8, after V lost 3 bases and J lost 7 bases. The chain's CDR3 is CASSLVTGQGANEQFF. CDR3 DNA sequence: TGTGCCAGCAGCTTGGTCACTGGACAGGGGGCGAATGAGCAGTTCTTC.

The genes are TRBV19 and TRBJ2-3; TRBD1 agrees at 8 bases. The junction had 13 bases not matched to a gene; V was cut back by 5 bases and J by 3 bases. The CDR3 runs 17 residues. From germline, CDR1 is LNHDA and CDR2 SQIVND (reference sequence). The CDR3 is CASSPTDRGLKTDTQYF. CDR3 nucleotide sequence: TGTGCCAGTAGTCCCACCGACAGGGGATTAAAAACAGATACGCAGTATTTT.

V usage is TRBV5-1 and J usage is TRBJ1-1; 7 nucleotides align to TRBD1. This CDR3 contains 15 residues. Per the germline V gene, CDR1 is SGHRS and CDR2 is YFSETQ. With V trimmed by 0 bases and J by 0 bases, 2 bases remained unmatched. The CDR3 DNA follows: TGCGCCAGCAGCTTGGTGGGACAGCTGAACACTGAAGCTTTCTTT. Protein: CASSLVGQLNTEAFF.

This chain uses TRBV29-1 with TRBJ2-3; 12 bases agree with TRBD2. This CDR3 has 15 amino acids. The V and J ends lost 5 bases and 3 bases, in that order; junction bases with no gene match: 6. Per germline, CDR1 SQVTM and CDR2 ANQGSEA. CDR3 bases: TGCAGCGTTCATAGGACTAGCGGGATAACAGATACGCAGTATTTT. Its protein is CSVHRTSGITDTQYF.